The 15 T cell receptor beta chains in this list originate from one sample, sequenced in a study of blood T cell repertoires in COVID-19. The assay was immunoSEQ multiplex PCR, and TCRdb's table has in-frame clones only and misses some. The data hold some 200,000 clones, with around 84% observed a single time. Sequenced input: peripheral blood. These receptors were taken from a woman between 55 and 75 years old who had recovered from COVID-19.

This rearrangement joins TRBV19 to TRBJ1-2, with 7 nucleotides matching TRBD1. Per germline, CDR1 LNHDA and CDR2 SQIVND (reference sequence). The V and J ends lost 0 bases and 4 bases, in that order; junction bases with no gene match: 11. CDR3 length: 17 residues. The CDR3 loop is CASSIDARDSLSYGYTF. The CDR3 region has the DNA TGTGCCAGTAGTATAGATGCCCGGGACAGCCTTTCCTATGGCTACACCTTC.

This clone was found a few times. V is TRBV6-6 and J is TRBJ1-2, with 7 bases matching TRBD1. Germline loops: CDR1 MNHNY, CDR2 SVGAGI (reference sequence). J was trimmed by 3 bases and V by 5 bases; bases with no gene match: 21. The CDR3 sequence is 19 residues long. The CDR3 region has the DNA TGTGCCAGCAGTCCCGGGCGGAGGGGGCGGCGAGTGGGATACTATGGCTACACCTTC. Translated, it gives CASSPGRRGRRVGYYGYTF.

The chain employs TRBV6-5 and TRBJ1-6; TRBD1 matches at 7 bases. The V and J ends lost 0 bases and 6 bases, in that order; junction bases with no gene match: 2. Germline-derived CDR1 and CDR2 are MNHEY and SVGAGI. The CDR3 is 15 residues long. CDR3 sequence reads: CASSYSGGLNSPLHF. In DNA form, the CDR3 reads TGTGCCAGCAGTTACTCAGGGGGCCTTAATTCACCCCTCCACTTT.

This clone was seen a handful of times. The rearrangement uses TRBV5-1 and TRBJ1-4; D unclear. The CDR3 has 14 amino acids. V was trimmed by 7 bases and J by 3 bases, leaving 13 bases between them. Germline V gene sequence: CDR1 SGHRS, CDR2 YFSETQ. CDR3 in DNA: TGCGCCAGCCAAGTCGGCAGGCCTAATGAAAAACTGTTTTTT. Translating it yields CASQVGRPNEKLFF.

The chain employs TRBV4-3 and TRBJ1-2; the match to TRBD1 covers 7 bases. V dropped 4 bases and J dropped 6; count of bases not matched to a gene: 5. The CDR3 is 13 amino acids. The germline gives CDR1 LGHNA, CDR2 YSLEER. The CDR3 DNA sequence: TGCGCCAGCAGCCGGCAGGGGGTGGATGGCTACACCTTC. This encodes CASSRQGVDGYTF.

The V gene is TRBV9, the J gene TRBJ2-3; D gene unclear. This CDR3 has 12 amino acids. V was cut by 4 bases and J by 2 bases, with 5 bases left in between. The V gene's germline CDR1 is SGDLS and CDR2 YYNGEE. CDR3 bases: TGTGCCAGCAGCTTCCTCACAGATACGCAGTATTTT. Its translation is CASSFLTDTQYF.

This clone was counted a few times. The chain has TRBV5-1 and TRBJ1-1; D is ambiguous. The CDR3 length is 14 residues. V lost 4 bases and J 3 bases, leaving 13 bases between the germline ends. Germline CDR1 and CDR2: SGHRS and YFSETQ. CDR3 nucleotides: TGCGCCAGCAGCCCCAGGATATTCGACACTGAAGCTTTCTTT. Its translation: CASSPRIFDTEAFF.

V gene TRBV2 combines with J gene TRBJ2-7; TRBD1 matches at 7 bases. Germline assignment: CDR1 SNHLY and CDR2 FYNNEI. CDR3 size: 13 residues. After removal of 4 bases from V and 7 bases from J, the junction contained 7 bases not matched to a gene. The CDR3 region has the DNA TGTGCCAGCAGTGGGACAGGAGCGAGGGAGCAGTACTTC. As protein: CASSGTGAREQYF.

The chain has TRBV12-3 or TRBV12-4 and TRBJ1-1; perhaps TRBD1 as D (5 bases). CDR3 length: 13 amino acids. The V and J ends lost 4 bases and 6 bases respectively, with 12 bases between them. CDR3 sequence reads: CASSSNQGAEAFF. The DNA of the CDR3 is TGTGCCAGCAGTTCCAACCAGGGTGCTGAAGCTTTCTTT.

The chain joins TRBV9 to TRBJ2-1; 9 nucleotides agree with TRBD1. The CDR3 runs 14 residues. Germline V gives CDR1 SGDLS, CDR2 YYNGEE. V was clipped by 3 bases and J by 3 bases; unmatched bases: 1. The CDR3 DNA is TGTGCCAGCAGCGCGACAGGGGGCTACAATGAGCAGTTCTTC. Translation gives CASSATGGYNEQFF.

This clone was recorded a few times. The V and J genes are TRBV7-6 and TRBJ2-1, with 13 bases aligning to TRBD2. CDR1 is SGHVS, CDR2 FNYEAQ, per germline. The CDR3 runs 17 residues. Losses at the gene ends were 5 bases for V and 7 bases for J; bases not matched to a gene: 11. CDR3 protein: CASSPRTSGGRSNEQFF. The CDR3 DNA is TGTGCCAGCAGCCCCAGGACTAGCGGGGGCAGGTCGAATGAGCAGTTCTTC.

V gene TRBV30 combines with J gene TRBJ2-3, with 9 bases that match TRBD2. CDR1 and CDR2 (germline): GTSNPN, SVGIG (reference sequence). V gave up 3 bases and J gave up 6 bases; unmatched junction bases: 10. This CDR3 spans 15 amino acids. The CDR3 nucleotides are TGTGCCTGGAGCGCAGGGGGACTAGCATCCGATACGCAGTATTTT. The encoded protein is CAWSAGGLASDTQYF.

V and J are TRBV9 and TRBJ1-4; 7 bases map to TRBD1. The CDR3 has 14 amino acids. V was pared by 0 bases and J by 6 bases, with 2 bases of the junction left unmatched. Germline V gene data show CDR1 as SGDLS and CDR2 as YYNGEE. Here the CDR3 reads CASSVDQGDEKLFF. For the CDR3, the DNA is TGTGCCAGCAGCGTAGATCAGGGGGATGAAAAACTGTTTTTT.

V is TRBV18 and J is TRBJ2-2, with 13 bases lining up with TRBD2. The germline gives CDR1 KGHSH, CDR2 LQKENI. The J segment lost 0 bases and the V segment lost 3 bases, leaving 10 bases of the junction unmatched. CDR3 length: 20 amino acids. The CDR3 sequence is CASSPQGLAGRSANTGELFF. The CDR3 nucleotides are TGTGCCAGCTCACCCCAGGGACTAGCGGGGCGATCCGCGAACACCGGGGAGCTGTTTTTT.

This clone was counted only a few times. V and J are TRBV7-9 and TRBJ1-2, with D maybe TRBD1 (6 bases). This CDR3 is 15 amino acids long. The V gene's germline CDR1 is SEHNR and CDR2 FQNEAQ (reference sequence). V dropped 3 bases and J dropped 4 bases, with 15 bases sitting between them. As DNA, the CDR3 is TGTGCCAGCAGCTTTGGGACACAGTTTATCTATGGCTACACCTTC. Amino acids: CASSFGTQFIYGYTF.